The present entry profiles one TCR beta chain with its context. The data are from a study of shared clonotypes between healthy human individuals. This CDR3 contains 15 residues. V was clipped by 1 base and J by 4 bases, with 10 bases between them. CDR1 and CDR2 (germline): KGHSY, FQNENV. CD45RO-negative, CCR7-positively selected cells formed the naive CD8 fraction, excluding terminally differentiated effector memory CD45RA+ cells. The protocol was immunoSEQ multiplex PCR, while the TCRdb copy is restricted to in-frame clones and leaves out a portion. The sample contains about 2.2 million clones, 85% to 95% of which appear only once.

Specimen: naive CD8+ T cells from PBMCs. The origin of this receptor is a man aged 18 to 30 in good health. Some clones in this sample may be carry-over from other donors' samples. The chain carries TRBV16 and TRBJ2-2; D perhaps matches TRBD2 (6 bases). CDR3 DNA: TGTGCCAGCAGCCAATACGGGGGAGGCACCGGGGAGCTGTTTTTT. This encodes CASSQYGGGTGELFF.